This T cell receptor beta chain was recovered during a study of blood T cell repertoires in COVID-19. Looking at the study overall: Acute and convalescent COVID-19 specimens originated in the United States, Italy and Spain. PBMCs, B-cell-depleted T cells, or T cells were the source of the cDNA or gDNA that made up the material.

This clone appeared a single time. Original data processing: Amplified reference gene primers provided the basis for estimating nucleated cell counts. Here immunoSEQ multiplex PCR was the method, and the copy in TCRdb shows in-frame clones only, minus some. The DNA gave D and trimming, while V, J and clone size come from that table. Of approximately 120,000 clones detected, approximately 83% appear once; the ten largest clones hold 18%. The CDR3 is 15 residues long. Germline V gene data show CDR1 as SEHNR and CDR2 as FQNEAQ (reference sequence). V gave up 5 bases and J gave up 6 bases; unmatched junction bases: 10.

This receptor was obtained from a woman between 45 and 65 years old who had recovered from COVID-19. V and J are TRBV7-9 and TRBJ1-1; the match to TRBD1 covers 9 bases. The material sequenced was peripheral blood. The CDR3 DNA follows: TGTGCCAGCAGCCGTGAGACAGGGGGGGCTCCTGAAGCTTTCTTT. It specifies CASSRETGGAPEAFF.